This T cell receptor (beta chain) is from a study of T cell responses to AZD1222 COVID-19 vaccine. General observations from the study: Among vaccine-associated CD4 TCRs, coverage spanned spike, with dominance at 160-218 and 743-854. Scientists sampled the repertoires only once the peak T cell response had passed.

The CDR3 is made up of 17 amino acids. V was clipped by 5 bases and J by 1 base; unmatched bases: 13. The germline V gene has CDR1 MDHEN and CDR2 SYDVKM. Note on this clone: Its specificity is unknown.

Generated by immunoSEQ multiplex PCR, the TCRdb table keeps only in-frame clones and is missing some. The data show approximately 50,000 clones, 86% seen once. The TCR sequence derives from an adult who received the AZD1222 COVID-19 vaccine. This chain connects TRBV28 to TRBJ2-7, with TRBD2 matching over 8 bases. Specimen: peripheral blood, collected 28 days after the second AZD1222 dose. For the CDR3, the DNA is TGTGCCAGCAGTCTCCCTGGACTAGCTGATAGATCCTACGAGCAGTACTTC. Its translation is CASSLPGLADRSYEQYF.